Here is one T cell receptor (beta chain) with its context. Its antigen is unknown. J gave up 0 bases and V 4 bases, and 3 bases lay outside the gene matches. Germline CDR1 is SQVTM and CDR2 is ANQGSEA. This CDR3 spans 14 amino acids. Assay used: immunoSEQ multiplex PCR; TCRdb lists only in-frame clones, some missing. The repertoire includes around 26,000 clones, nearly 95% of them detected once, and around 3.9% sits in the top ten. The entry originates in a study of PD-1 blockade in classical Hodgkin lymphoma. Study results and limitations: Sources of repertoire differences remain undefined, possibly disease activity or prior therapy.

Time point specified: newly diagnosed, previously untreated cHL patient sample. The sample was peripheral blood mononuclear cells (PBMCs). The receptor was derived from a human donor with classical Hodgkin lymphoma. The chain employs TRBV29-1 and TRBJ1-5; 7 bases agree with TRBD1. CDR3 region: CSVGTGDSNQPQHF. CDR3 DNA sequence: TGCAGCGTTGGCACAGGGGATAGCAATCAGCCCCAGCATTTT.